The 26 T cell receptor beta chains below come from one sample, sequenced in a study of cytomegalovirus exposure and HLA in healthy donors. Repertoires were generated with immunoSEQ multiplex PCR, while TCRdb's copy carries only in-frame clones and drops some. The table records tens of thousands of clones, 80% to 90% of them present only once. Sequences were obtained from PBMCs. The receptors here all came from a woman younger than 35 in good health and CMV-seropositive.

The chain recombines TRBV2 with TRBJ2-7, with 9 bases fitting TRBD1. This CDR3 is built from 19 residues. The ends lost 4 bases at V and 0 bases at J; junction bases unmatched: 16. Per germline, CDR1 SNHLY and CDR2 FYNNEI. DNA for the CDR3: TGTGCCAGCAGTGTTGGGAATGGGAGGCACAGGGGGCTCTCCTACGAGCAGTACTTC. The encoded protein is CASSVGNGRHRGLSYEQYF.

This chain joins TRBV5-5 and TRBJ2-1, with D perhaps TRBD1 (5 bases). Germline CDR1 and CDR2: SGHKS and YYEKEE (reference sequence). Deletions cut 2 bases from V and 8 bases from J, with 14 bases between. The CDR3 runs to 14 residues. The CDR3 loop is CASSFWPGKHEQFF. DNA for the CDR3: TGTGCCAGCAGCTTCTGGCCAGGGAAACATGAGCAGTTCTTC.

CDR3 region: CASSYNYEQYF. The CDR3 DNA reads TGTGCCAGCAGCTATAACTACGAGCAGTACTTC. V and J are TRBV7-2 and TRBJ2-7; no reliable D call. Germline V gene sequence: CDR1 SGHTA, CDR2 FQGNSA. V lost 4 bases, J lost 3 bases, and 4 bases lay in between. This CDR3 spans 11 amino acids.

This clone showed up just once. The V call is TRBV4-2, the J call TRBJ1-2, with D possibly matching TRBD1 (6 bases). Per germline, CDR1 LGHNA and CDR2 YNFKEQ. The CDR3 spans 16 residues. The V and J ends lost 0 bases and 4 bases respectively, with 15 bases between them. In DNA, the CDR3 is TGTGCCAGCAGCCAAGATGGAGCAGGGGATGGCTATGGCTACACCTTC. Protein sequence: CASSQDGAGDGYGYTF.

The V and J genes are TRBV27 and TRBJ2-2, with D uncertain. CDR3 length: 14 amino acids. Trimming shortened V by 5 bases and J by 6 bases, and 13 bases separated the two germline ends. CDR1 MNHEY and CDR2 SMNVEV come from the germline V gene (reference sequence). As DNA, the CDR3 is TGTGCCAGCAGTCTTTCATGGAGACCCGGGGAGCTGTTTTTT. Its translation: CASSLSWRPGELFF.

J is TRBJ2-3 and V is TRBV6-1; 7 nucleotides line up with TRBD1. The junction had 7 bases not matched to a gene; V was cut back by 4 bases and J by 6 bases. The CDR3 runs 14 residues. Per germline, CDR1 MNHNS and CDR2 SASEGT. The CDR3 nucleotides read TGTGCCAGCAGTGCAAGGGGGCGTTTGGATACGCAGTATTTT. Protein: CASSARGRLDTQYF.

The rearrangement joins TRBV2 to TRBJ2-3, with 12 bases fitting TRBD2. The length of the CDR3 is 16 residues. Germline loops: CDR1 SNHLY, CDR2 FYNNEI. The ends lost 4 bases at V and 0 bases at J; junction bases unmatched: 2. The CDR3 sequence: CASSGTSGTSTDTQYF. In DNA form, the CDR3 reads TGTGCCAGCAGTGGGACTAGCGGGACTAGCACAGATACGCAGTATTTT. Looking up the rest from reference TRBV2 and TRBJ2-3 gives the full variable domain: EPEVTQTPSHQVTQMGQEVILRCVPISNHLYFYWYRQILGQKVEFLVSFYNNEISEKSEIFDDQFSVERPDGSNFTLKIRSTKLEDSAMYFCASSGTSGTSTDTQYFGPGTRLTVL.

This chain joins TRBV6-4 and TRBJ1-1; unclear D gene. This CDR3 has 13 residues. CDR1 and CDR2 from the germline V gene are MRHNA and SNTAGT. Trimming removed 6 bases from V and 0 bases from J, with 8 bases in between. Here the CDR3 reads CASSRLMNTEAFF. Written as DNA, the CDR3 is TGTGCCAGCAGCAGGCTGATGAACACTGAAGCTTTCTTT.

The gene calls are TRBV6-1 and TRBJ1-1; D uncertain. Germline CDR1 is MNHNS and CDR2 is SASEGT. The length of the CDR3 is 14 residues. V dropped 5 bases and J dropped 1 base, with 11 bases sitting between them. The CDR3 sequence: CASSPNTENTEAFF. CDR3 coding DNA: TGTGCCAGCAGTCCAAATACAGAGAACACTGAAGCTTTCTTT.

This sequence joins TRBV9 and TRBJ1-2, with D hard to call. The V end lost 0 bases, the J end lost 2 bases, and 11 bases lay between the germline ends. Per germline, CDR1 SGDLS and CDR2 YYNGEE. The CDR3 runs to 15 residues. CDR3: CASSVAIGGNYGYTF. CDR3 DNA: TGTGCCAGCAGCGTAGCCATCGGAGGAAACTATGGCTACACCTTC. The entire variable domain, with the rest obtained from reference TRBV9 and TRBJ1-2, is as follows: DSGVTQTPKHLITATGQRVTLRCSPRSGDLSVYWYQQSLDQGLQFLIQYYNGEERAKGNILERFSAQQFPDLHSELNLSSLELGDSALYFCASSVAIGGNYGYTFGSGTRLTVV.

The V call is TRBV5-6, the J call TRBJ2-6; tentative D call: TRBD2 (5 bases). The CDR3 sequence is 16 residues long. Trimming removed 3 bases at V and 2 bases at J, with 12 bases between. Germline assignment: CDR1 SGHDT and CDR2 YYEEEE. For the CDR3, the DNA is TGTGCCAGCAGCTGGGAGAGGGATACTGGGGCCAACGTCCTGACTTTC. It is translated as CASSWERDTGANVLTF.

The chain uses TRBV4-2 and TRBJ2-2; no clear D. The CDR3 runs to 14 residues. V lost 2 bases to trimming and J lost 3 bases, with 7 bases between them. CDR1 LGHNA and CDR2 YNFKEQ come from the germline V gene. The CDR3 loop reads CASSQRVDTGELFF. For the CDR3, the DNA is TGTGCCAGCAGCCAAAGAGTTGACACCGGGGAGCTGTTTTTT.

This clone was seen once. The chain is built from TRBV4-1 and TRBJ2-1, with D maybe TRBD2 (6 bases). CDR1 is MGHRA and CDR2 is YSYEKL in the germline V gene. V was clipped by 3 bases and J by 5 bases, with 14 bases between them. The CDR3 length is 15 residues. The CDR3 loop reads CASSQVAGSHNEQFF. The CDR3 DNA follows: TGCGCCAGCAGCCAGGTGGCGGGGAGCCACAATGAGCAGTTCTTC.

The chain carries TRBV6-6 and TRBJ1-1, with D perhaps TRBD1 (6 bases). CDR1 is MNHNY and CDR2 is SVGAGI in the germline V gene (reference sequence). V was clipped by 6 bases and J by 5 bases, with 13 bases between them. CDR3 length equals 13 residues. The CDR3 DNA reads TGTGCCAGCAGCCCTGAAGGGGGTACTGAAGCTTTCTTT. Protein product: CASSPEGGTEAFF.

CDR3 in DNA: TGTGCCAGCAGTTTAGGGGCGGCCAATAACTATGGCTACACCTTC. Its translation: CASSLGAANNYGYTF. The rearrangement joins TRBV27 to TRBJ1-2; perhaps TRBD1 as D (5 bases). Germline V gene data show CDR1 as MNHEY and CDR2 as SMNVEV (reference sequence). This CDR3 has 15 residues. Trimming shortened V by 2 bases and J by 1 base, and 11 bases separated the two germline ends.

Written as DNA, the CDR3 is TGTGCCAGCAGCTTGGAGAGGGGGTCAGAGGAAAAACTGTTTTTT. Its translation is CASSLERGSEEKLFF. The chain recombines TRBV5-4 with TRBJ1-4; D is perhaps TRBD1 (6 bases). V was shortened by 0 bases and J by 8 bases, with 14 bases between the two germline ends. The CDR3 sequence is 15 residues long. Germline-derived CDR1 and CDR2 are SGHNT and YYREEE (reference sequence).

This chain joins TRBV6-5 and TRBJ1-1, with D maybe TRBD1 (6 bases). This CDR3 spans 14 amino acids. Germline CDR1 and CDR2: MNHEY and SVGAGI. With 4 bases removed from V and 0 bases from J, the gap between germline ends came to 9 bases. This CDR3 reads CASSWGGMNTEAFF. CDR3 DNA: TGTGCCAGCAGTTGGGGGGGCATGAACACTGAAGCTTTCTTT.

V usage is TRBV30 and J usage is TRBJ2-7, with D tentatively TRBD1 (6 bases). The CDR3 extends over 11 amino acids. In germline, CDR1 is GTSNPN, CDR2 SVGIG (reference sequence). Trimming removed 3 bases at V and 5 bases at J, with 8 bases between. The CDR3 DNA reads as TGTGCCTGGAGCAGGGGACACGAGCAGTACTTC. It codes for CAWSRGHEQYF.

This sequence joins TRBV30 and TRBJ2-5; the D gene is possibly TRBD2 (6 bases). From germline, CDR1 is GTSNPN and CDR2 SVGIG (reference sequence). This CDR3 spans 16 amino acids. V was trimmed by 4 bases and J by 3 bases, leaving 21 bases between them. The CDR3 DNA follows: TGTGCCTGGATGAATGATTATGGGGGGAATAAAGAGACCCAGTACTTC. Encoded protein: CAWMNDYGGNKETQYF.

CDR3 in amino acids: CASSEGGQSTGDYGYTF. CDR3 DNA: TGTGCCAGCAGTGAGGGGGGACAGTCGACTGGTGACTATGGCTACACCTTC. V is TRBV6-1 and J is TRBJ1-2; 7 nucleotides match TRBD1. CDR1 is MNHNS, CDR2 SASEGT, per germline. V lost 3 bases to trimming and J lost 3 bases; unmatched junction nucleotides: 13. This CDR3 is 17 amino acids long.

The CDR3 spells CASSLVGQGYNEQFF. The CDR3 nucleotides are TGTGCCAGCAGCTTAGTGGGACAGGGCTACAATGAGCAGTTCTTC. The chain combines TRBV7-2 with TRBJ2-1; 9 bases map to TRBD1. The CDR3 covers 15 residues. CDR1 is SGHTA, CDR2 FQGNSA, per germline. V dropped 1 base and J dropped 3; count of bases not matched to a gene: 1.

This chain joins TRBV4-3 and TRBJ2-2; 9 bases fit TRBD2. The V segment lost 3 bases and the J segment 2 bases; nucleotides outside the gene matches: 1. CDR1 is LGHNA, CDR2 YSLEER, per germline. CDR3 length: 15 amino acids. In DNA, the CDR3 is TGCGCCAGCAGCCAGGGACTAGCTAACACCGGGGAGCTGTTTTTT. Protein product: CASSQGLANTGELFF.

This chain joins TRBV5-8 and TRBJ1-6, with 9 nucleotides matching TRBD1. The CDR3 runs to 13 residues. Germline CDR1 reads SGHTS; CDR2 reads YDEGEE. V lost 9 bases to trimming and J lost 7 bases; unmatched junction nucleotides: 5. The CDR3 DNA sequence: TGTGCCACCGACGGGACAGGGAATTCACCCCTCCACTTT. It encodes CATDGTGNSPLHF.

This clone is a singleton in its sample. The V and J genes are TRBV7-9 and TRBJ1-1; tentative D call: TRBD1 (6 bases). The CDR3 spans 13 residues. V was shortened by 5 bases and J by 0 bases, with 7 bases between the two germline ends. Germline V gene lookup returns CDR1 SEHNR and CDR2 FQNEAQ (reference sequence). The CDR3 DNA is TGTGCCAGCAGCCGACAGGTGAACACTGAAGCTTTCTTT. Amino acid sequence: CASSRQVNTEAFF.

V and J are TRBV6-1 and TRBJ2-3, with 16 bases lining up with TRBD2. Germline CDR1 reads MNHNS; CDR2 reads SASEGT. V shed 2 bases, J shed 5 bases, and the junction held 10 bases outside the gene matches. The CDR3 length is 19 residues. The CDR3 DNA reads TGTGCCAGCAGTGAAAGAATGGGGACTAGCGGGAGGGCGAGAGATACGCAGTATTTT. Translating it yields CASSERMGTSGRARDTQYF.

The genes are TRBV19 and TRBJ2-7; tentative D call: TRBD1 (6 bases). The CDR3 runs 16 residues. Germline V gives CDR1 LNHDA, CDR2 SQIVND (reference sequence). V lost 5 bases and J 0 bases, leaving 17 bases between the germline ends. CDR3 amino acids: CASSATRDTSSYEQYF. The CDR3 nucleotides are TGTGCCAGTAGTGCAACCCGGGACACCAGCTCCTACGAGCAGTACTTC. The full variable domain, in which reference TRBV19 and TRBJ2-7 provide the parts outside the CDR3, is DGGITQSPKYLFRKEGQNVTLSCEQNLNHDAMYWYRQDPGQGLRLIYYSQIVNDFQKGDIAEGYSVSREKKESFPLTVTSAQKNPTAFYLCASSATRDTSSYEQYFGPGTRLTVT.